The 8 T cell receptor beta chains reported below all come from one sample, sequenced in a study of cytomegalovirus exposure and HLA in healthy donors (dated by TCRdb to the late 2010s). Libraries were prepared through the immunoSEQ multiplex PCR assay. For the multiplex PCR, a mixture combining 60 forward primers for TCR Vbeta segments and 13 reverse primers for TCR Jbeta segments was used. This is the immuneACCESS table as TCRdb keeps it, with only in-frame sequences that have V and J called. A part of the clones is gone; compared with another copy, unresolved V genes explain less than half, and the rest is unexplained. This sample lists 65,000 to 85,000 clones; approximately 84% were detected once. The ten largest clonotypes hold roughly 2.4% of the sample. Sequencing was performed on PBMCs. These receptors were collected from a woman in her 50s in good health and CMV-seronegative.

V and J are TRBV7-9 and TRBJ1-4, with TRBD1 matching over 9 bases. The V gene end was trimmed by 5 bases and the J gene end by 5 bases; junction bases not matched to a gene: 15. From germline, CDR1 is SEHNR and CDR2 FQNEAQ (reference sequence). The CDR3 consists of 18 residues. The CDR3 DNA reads TGTGCCAGCAGCCACTCCCAGCCCCCCGGGACAGGGAATGAAAAACTGTTTTTT. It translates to CASSHSQPPGTGNEKLFF.

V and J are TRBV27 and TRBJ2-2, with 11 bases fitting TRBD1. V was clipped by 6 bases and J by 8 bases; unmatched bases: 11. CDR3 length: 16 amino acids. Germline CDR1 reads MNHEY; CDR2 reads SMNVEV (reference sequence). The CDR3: CASRSIPDRGLGELFF. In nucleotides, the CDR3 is TGTGCCAGCAGGTCTATCCCGGACAGGGGGCTTGGGGAGCTGTTTTTT.

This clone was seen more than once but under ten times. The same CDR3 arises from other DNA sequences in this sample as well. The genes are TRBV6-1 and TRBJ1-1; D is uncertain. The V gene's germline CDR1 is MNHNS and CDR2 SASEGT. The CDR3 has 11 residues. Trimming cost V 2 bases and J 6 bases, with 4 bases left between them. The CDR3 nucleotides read TGTGCCAGCAGTGAATACTCTGAAGCTTTCTTT. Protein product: CASSEYSEAFF.

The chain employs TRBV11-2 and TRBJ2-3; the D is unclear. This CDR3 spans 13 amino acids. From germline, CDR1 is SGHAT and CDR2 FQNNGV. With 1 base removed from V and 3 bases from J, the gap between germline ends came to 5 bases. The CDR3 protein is CASSLAATDTQYF. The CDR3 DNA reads TGTGCCAGCAGCTTAGCAGCGACAGATACGCAGTATTTT. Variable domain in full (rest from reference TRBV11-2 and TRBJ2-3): EAGVAQSPRYKIIEKRQSVAFWCNPISGHATLYWYQQILGQGPKLLIQFQNNGVVDDSQLPKDRFSAERLKGVDSTLKIQPAKLEDSAVYLCASSLAATDTQYFGPGTRLTVL.

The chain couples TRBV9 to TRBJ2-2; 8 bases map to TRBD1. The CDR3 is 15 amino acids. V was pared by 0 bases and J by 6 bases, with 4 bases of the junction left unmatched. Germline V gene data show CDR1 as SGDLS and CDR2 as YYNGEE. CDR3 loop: CASSVAGGRAGELFF. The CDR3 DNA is TGTGCCAGCAGCGTAGCAGGGGGCAGAGCCGGGGAGCTGTTTTTT.

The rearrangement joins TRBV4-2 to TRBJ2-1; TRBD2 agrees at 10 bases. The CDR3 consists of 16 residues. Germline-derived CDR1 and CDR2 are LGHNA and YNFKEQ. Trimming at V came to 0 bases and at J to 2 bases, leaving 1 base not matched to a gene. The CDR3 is CASSQETSGAYNEQFF. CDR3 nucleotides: TGTGCCAGCAGCCAAGAAACTAGCGGGGCCTACAATGAGCAGTTCTTC.

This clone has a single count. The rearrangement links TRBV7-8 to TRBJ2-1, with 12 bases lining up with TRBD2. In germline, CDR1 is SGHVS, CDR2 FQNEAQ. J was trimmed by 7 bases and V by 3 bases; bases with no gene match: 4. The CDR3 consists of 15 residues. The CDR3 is CASSFGLAGRNEQFF. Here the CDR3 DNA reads TGTGCCAGCAGCTTCGGACTAGCGGGACGAAATGAGCAGTTCTTC. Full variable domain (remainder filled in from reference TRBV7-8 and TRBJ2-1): GAGVSQSPRYKVAKRGQDVALRCDPISGHVSLFWYQQALGQGPEFLTYFQNEAQLDKSGLPSDRFFAERPEGSVSTLKIQRTQQEDSAVYLCASSFGLAGRNEQFFGPGTRLTVL.

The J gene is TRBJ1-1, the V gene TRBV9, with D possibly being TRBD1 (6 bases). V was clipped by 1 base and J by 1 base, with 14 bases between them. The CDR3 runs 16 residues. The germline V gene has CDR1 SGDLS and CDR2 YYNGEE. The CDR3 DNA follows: TGTGCCAGCAGCGTACCCCTTGCAGGGGCGAACACTGAAGCTTTCTTT. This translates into CASSVPLAGANTEAFF.